The present T cell receptor beta chain was sequenced within a study of T cells in tuberculosis. Measured with immunoSEQ multiplex PCR; TCRdb has only the in-frame clones, and not every one. The table has some 28,000 clones, 90% seen once. Material: PBMCs. This sequence originates from a donor aged 5-35 years with latent tuberculosis or without tuberculosis infection.

DNA of the CDR3: TGTGCCAGCAGCCCGACAGGGGATTTCTATGGCTACACCTTC. Amino acids: CASSPTGDFYGYTF. The chain couples TRBV7-8 to TRBJ1-2; 8 bases line up with TRBD1. V lost 5 bases, J lost 4 bases, and 6 bases stayed unmatched. Germline CDR1 and CDR2: SGHVS and FQNEAQ. CDR3 length equals 14 residues.